This T cell receptor beta chain was obtained from a study of cytomegalovirus exposure and HLA in healthy donors. Study-level background: Unique TCR beta sequences numbering approximately 120 million came from about 180 million T cells in an earlier analysis.

Study-level results: It was assumed in the presence/absence analyses that sequencing depth was roughly uniform across donors. By a later analysis, the bulk of CMV-associated TCR beta chains appeared HLA-restricted. An apparent linkage of common viral pathogens to several of the most significant clusters emerged in a later analysis.

This CDR3 comprises 20 residues. Germline V gene sequence: CDR1 SGHRS, CDR2 YFSETQ. Trimming took 4 bases from V and 0 from J, leaving 28 bases between them. Primers: 60 Vbeta forward and 13 Jbeta reverse. The data were produced by immunoSEQ multiplex PCR, yet TCRdb's version contains in-frame clones alone and is incomplete. The table lists roughly 180,000 clones, roughly three quarters of them singletons, with 13% in the top ten. On this clone itself: What it binds is unknown.

The clonotype was recovered from a woman aged 45-60 years in good health and CMV-seropositive. The sample was PBMCs. The chain uses TRBV5-1 and TRBJ1-1; the D gene is possibly TRBD1 (6 bases). CDR3 coding DNA: TGCGCCAGCAGCACCACTTCGAGGCCAGGGGTTTTCGTTATGAACACTGAAGCTTTCTTT. It codes for CASSTTSRPGVFVMNTEAFF.